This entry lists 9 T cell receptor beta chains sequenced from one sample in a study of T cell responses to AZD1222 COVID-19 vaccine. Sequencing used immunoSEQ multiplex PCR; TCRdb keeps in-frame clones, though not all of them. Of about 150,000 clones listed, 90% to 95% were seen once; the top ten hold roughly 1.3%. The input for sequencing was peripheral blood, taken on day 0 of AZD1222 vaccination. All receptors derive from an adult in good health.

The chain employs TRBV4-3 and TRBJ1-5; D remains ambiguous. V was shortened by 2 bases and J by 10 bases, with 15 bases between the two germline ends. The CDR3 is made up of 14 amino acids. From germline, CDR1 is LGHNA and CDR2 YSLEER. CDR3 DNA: TGCGCCAGCAGCCAACAAATAGGAGCCTTTCCCCAGCATTTT. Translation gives CASSQQIGAFPQHF.

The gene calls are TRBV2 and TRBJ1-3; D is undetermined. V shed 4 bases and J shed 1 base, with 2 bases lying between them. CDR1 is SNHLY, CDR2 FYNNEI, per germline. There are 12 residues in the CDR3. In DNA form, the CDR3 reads TGTGCCAGCAGTGGGTCTGGAAACACCATATATTTT. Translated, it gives CASSGSGNTIYF.

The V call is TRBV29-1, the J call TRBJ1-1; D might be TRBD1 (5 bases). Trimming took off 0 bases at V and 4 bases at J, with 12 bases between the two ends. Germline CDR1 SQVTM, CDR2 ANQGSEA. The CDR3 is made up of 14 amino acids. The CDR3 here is CSVEDRQGGTEAFF. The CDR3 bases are TGCAGCGTTGAAGATCGGCAGGGAGGCACTGAAGCTTTCTTT.

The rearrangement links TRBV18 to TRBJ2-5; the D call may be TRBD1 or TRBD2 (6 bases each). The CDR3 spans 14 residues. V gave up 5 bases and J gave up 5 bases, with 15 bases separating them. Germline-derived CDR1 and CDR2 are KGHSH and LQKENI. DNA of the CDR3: TGTGCCAGCTCAGAACAGGGACTCGGGGAGACCCAGTACTTC. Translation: CASSEQGLGETQYF.

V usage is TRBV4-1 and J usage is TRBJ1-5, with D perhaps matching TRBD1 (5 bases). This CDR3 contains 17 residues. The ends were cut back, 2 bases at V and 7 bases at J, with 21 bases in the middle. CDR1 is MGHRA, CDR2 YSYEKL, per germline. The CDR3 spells CASSQFPHGGPGQPQHF. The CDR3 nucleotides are TGCGCCAGCAGCCAATTTCCCCATGGGGGACCAGGGCAGCCCCAGCATTTT.

The CDR3 sequence: CAISSLGNEQFF. Here the CDR3 DNA reads TGTGCCATCAGTTCACTGGGCAATGAGCAGTTCTTC. V is TRBV10-3 and J is TRBJ2-1; no firm D call. V lost 5 bases and J lost 6, with 8 bases in between. The CDR3 extends over 12 amino acids. In germline, CDR1 is ENHRY, CDR2 SYGVKD.

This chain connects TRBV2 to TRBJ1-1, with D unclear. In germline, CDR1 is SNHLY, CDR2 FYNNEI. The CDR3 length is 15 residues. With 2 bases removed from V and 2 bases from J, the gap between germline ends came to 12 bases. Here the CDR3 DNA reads TGTGCCAGCAGTGAAAGGGTTCAGAAAAACACTGAAGCTTTCTTT. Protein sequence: CASSERVQKNTEAFF.

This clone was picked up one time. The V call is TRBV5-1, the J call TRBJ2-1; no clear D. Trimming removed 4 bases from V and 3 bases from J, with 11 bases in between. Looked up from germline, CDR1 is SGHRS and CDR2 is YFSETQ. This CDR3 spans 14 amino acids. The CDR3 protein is CASSATVDYNEQFF. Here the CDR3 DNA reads TGCGCCAGCAGCGCCACGGTGGACTACAATGAGCAGTTCTTC.

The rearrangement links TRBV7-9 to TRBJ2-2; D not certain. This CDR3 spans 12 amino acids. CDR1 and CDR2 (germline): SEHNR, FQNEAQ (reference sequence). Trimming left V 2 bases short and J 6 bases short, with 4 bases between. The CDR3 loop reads CASSLMAGELFF. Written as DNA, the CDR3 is TGTGCCAGCAGCTTAATGGCCGGGGAGCTGTTTTTT.